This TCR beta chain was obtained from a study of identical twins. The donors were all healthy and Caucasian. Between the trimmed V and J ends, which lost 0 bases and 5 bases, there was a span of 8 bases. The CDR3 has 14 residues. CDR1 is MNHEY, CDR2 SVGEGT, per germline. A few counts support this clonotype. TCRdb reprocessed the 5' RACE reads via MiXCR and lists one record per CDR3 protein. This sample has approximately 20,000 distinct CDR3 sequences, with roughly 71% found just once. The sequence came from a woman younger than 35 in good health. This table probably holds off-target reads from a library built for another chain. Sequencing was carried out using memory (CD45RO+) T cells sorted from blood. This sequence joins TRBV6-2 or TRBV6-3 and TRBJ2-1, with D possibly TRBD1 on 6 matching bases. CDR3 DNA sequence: TGTGCCAGCAGTTACTCGGGGGCGAACAATGAGCAGTTCTTC. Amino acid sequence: CASSYSGANNEQFF.